The 26 T cell receptor beta chains given below trace back to one sample, sequenced in a study of shared clonotypes between healthy human individuals. Generated by immunoSEQ multiplex PCR, the TCRdb table keeps only in-frame clones and is missing some. The sample includes 2 million to 2.5 million clones, about 94% seen only once; the top ten take approximately 0.13%. Sequences were obtained from naive CD4+ T cells sorted from blood. Subset noted: CD45RA+ positively selected. The receptors shown here come from a man between 18 and 29 years old in good health.

The table lists this clone with a count of one. V is TRBV4-2 and J is TRBJ2-1; TRBD1 matches 9 bases. The V and J ends lost 1 base and 4 bases, in that order; junction bases with no gene match: 5. The CDR3 sequence is 16 residues long. Per the germline V gene, CDR1 is LGHNA and CDR2 is YNFKEQ. The CDR3 sequence is CASSQVRDREYNEQFF. CDR3 coding DNA: TGTGCCAGCAGCCAAGTCCGGGACAGGGAGTACAATGAGCAGTTCTTC.

The rearrangement joins TRBV28 to TRBJ2-5; D perhaps matches TRBD2 (5 bases). Germline V gene lookup returns CDR1 MDHEN and CDR2 SYDVKM. The V and J ends lost 2 bases and 7 bases respectively, with 14 bases between them. This CDR3 contains 14 residues. The DNA for the CDR3 is TGTGCCAGCAGTTTAAGTAGAGGGATCGGGACCCAGTACTTC. Translated, it gives CASSLSRGIGTQYF.

The chain has TRBV6-1 and TRBJ2-7, with D hard to call. Between the trimmed V and J ends, which lost 6 bases and 6 bases, there was a span of 9 bases. The CDR3 length is 11 residues. Looked up from germline, CDR1 is MNHNS and CDR2 is SASEGT. The chain's CDR3 is CASSQAPEQYF. The CDR3, as DNA: TGTGCCAGCAGCCAAGCACCCGAGCAGTACTTC.

The CDR3 region has the DNA TGTGCCAGCAGCGTAGGAAACTTACAGGGATCCTATGGCTACACCTTC. Translation gives CASSVGNLQGSYGYTF. The chain is built from TRBV9 and TRBJ1-2; a weak D match, TRBD1 (6 bases). The germline V and J ends were trimmed by 0 bases and 4 bases, with 16 bases remaining between them. CDR1 is SGDLS and CDR2 is YYNGEE in the germline V gene. The CDR3 runs 16 residues.

This chain uses TRBV29-1 with TRBJ2-3, with 8 nucleotides matching TRBD2. The germline V gene has CDR1 SQVTM and CDR2 ANQGSEA. With 3 bases clipped from V and 2 bases from J, the junction kept 4 bases outside the gene matches. This CDR3 is built from 14 residues. The CDR3, as DNA: TGCAGCGTTGACAGCGGGAGAGTCACAGATACGCAGTATTTT. Translated: CSVDSGRVTDTQYF.

The V call is TRBV5-1, the J call TRBJ2-1; 8 nucleotides agree with TRBD2. Germline CDR1 reads SGHRS; CDR2 reads YFSETQ. The CDR3 has 15 residues. V dropped 5 bases and J dropped 2; count of bases not matched to a gene: 6. The CDR3 loop reads CASRLAGLAYNEQFF. Written as DNA, the CDR3 is TGCGCCAGCAGATTAGCGGGATTGGCCTACAATGAGCAGTTCTTC.

V is TRBV7-9 and J is TRBJ2-5, with TRBD1 identical over 7 bases. The CDR3 is 16 amino acids. CDR1 and CDR2 from the germline V gene are SEHNR and FQNEAQ (reference sequence). The J segment lost 7 bases and the V segment lost 0 bases, leaving 11 bases of the junction unmatched. The CDR3 DNA follows: TGTGCCAGCAGCTTAGCGCTAGGGACAGCGCGAGTGACCCAGTACTTC. It translates to CASSLALGTARVTQYF.

V is TRBV5-6 and J is TRBJ2-3; 10 bases map to TRBD1. The CDR3 sequence is 15 residues long. The V segment lost 2 bases and the J segment 5 bases; nucleotides outside the gene matches: 5. Germline V CDR1 and CDR2: SGHDT, YYEEEE. CDR3 region: CASSLDRGLGDTQYF. In DNA, the CDR3 is TGTGCCAGCAGCTTAGACAGGGGGCTTGGAGATACGCAGTATTTT.

In regard to this clone: This specimen includes other DNA sequences encoding the same CDR3. The V call is TRBV2, the J call TRBJ2-5, with a possible D match to TRBD1 (6 bases). The ends were cut back, 6 bases at V and 2 bases at J, with 7 bases in the middle. Germline CDR1 SNHLY, CDR2 FYNNEI. CDR3 length equals 12 residues. CDR3 DNA: TGTGCCAGCAGCGGACAGCAAGAGACCCAGTACTTC. Protein: CASSGQQETQYF. The full variable domain, completed using reference TRBV2 and TRBJ2-5, is EPEVTQTPSHQVTQMGQEVILRCVPISNHLYFYWYRQILGQKVEFLVSFYNNEISEKSEIFDDQFSVERPDGSNFTLKIRSTKLEDSAMYFCASSGQQETQYFGPGTRLLVL.

As concerns this clone: The same CDR3 is also encoded by other DNA sequences in this sample. J is TRBJ2-5 and V is TRBV10-3, with D possibly being TRBD1 (6 bases). V was cut by 3 bases and J by 2 bases, with 7 bases left in between. Germline V CDR1 and CDR2: ENHRY, SYGVKD. This CDR3 comprises 13 residues. CDR3 sequence: CAISEGGQETQYF. CDR3 DNA: TGTGCCATCAGTGAAGGGGGTCAAGAGACCCAGTACTTC.

The chain joins TRBV10-2 to TRBJ1-6; a weak D match, TRBD1 (5 bases). Trimming left V 3 bases short and J 8 bases short, with 26 bases between. There are 19 residues in the CDR3. Germline CDR1 is WSHSY and CDR2 is SAAADI. The CDR3: CASSESTAHPPRLHSPLHF. CDR3 sequence (DNA): TGCGCCAGCAGTGAATCGACAGCTCACCCTCCGCGGTTGCATTCACCCCTCCACTTT.

The chain couples TRBV5-5 to TRBJ2-7; a possible D gene is TRBD2 (5 bases). The CDR3 sequence is 14 residues long. Trimming took 1 base from V and 0 from J, leaving 8 bases between them. The germline gives CDR1 SGHKS, CDR2 YYEKEE (reference sequence). Written as DNA, the CDR3 is TGTGCCAGCAGCTTGCGCCGGGACTCCTACGAGCAGTACTTC. It codes for CASSLRRDSYEQYF.

The sample holds one count of this clone. V usage is TRBV4-3 and J usage is TRBJ2-1; D remains unclear. The length of the CDR3 is 15 residues. CDR1 and CDR2 from the germline V gene are LGHNA and YSLEER. V was shortened by 4 bases and J by 0 bases, with 10 bases between the two germline ends. The CDR3, as DNA: TGCGCCAGCAGCCTTAGCCTTAGCTCCTACAATGAGCAGTTCTTC. As protein: CASSLSLSSYNEQFF.

This CDR3 is CASSLGENTEAFF. The CDR3 DNA follows: TGTGCCAGCAGTTTAGGGGAGAACACTGAAGCTTTCTTT. This rearrangement joins TRBV27 to TRBJ1-1; D is ambiguous. This CDR3 comprises 13 residues. Germline CDR1 is MNHEY and CDR2 is SMNVEV (reference sequence). The V and J ends lost 2 bases and 1 base respectively, with 5 bases between them.

V is TRBV30 and J is TRBJ2-3, with 10 positions matching TRBD2. The CDR3 length is 17 residues. The V gene's germline CDR1 is GTSNPN and CDR2 SVGIG (reference sequence). Losses at the gene ends were 4 bases for V and 4 bases for J; bases not matched to a gene: 14. The CDR3 reads CAWTIRGSGRAADTQYF. The DNA of the CDR3 is TGTGCCTGGACGATCAGGGGGAGCGGGAGGGCCGCAGATACGCAGTATTTT.

The CDR3 is CASSLVGRSYNEQFF. The CDR3, as DNA: TGTGCCAGCAGCTTAGTCGGCAGGTCCTACAATGAGCAGTTCTTC. This chain joins TRBV7-9 and TRBJ2-1; D is unresolved. Germline CDR1 is SEHNR and CDR2 is FQNEAQ (reference sequence). The CDR3 sequence is 15 residues long. V was trimmed by 1 base and J by 1 base, leaving 8 bases between them.

The V and J genes are TRBV6-5 and TRBJ1-4; no firm D call. From germline, CDR1 is MNHEY and CDR2 SVGAGI. The CDR3 is 14 residues long. The V end lost 0 bases, the J end lost 4 bases, and 6 bases lay between the germline ends. The DNA of the CDR3 is TGTGCCAGCAGTTACTCGACGGATAATGAAAAACTGTTTTTT. Protein: CASSYSTDNEKLFF.

The rearrangement joins TRBV6-6 to TRBJ1-2; the match to TRBD1 covers 8 bases. Germline lookup yields CDR1 MNHNY and CDR2 SVGAGI (reference sequence). V lost 3 bases, J lost 4 bases, and 7 bases stayed unmatched. The CDR3 runs 15 residues. In DNA form, the CDR3 reads TGTGCCAGCAGTTATTCCGACAGGGGAATCTATGGCTACACCTTC. This gives the protein CASSYSDRGIYGYTF.

The CDR3 nucleotides are TGTGCCAGCAGCTTGATCGCGGCGGGAGAGACCCAGTACTTC. Its translation: CASSLIAAGETQYF. The chain couples TRBV5-4 to TRBJ2-5; perhaps TRBD2 as D (5 bases). The CDR3 covers 14 residues. Germline lookup yields CDR1 SGHNT and CDR2 YYREEE (reference sequence). Trimming took 1 base from V and 4 from J, leaving 11 bases between them.

This chain uses TRBV10-2 with TRBJ2-3; D tentatively reads TRBD1 or TRBD2 (5 bases each). The V gene lost 5 bases and the J gene lost 4 bases, with 16 bases spanning the gap. Germline V gene sequence: CDR1 WSHSY, CDR2 SAAADI. The length of the CDR3 is 15 residues. CDR3 sequence (DNA): TGCGCCAGCAGTCCGGGACGATATTTGGCAGATACGCAGTATTTT. Its protein is CASSPGRYLADTQYF.

This clone was picked up one time. The rearrangement uses TRBV11-3 and TRBJ2-3, with 12 bases that match TRBD1. This CDR3 has 15 residues. Germline lookup yields CDR1 SGHNT and CDR2 YENEEA. The junction had 4 bases not matched to a gene; V was cut back by 5 bases and J by 4 bases. DNA of the CDR3: TGTGCCAGCAGCCCGGGACAGGGGGCCGCAGATACGCAGTATTTT. Translating it yields CASSPGQGAADTQYF. Supplemented by reference TRBV11-3 and TRBJ2-3, the full variable domain reads EAGVVQSPRYKIIEKKQPVAFWCNPISGHNTLYWYLQNLGQGPELLIRYENEEAVDDSQLPKDRFSAERLKGVDSTLKIQPAELGDSAVYLCASSPGQGAADTQYFGPGTRLTVL.

J is TRBJ2-7 and V is TRBV4-1, with TRBD2 identical over 8 bases. Trimming removed 5 bases from V and 2 bases from J; junction bases left unmatched: 8. CDR1 is MGHRA and CDR2 is YSYEKL in the germline V gene. The CDR3 covers 15 residues. As DNA, the CDR3 is TGCGCCAGCAGCACCTTAGCGGGGAAGACCTACGAGCAGTACTTC. It translates to CASSTLAGKTYEQYF.

The gene calls are TRBV11-2 and TRBJ2-7; D possibly corresponds to TRBD2 (6 bases). Germline CDR1 and CDR2: SGHAT and FQNNGV. CDR3 length: 15 residues. V was pared by 4 bases and J by 0 bases, with 13 bases between. CDR3 nucleotide sequence: TGTGCCAGCAGCTCCCCGCGGGGAAGCTCCTACGAGCAGTACTTC. Protein sequence: CASSSPRGSSYEQYF.

The chain has TRBV19 and TRBJ2-1; D is undetermined. The CDR3 runs to 12 residues. Between the trimmed V and J ends, which lost 8 bases and 5 bases, there was a span of 10 bases. Germline CDR1 and CDR2: LNHDA and SQIVND (reference sequence). CDR3 sequence (DNA): TGTGCCAGTGGGCCATTTAACAATGAGCAGTTCTTC. Its protein product is CASGPFNNEQFF.

This clone was seen once. The gene calls are TRBV7-2 and TRBJ2-1, with unresolved D. Trimming stripped 7 bases from V and 3 bases from J, with 10 bases between. Germline V gives CDR1 SGHTA, CDR2 FQGNSA. The CDR3 consists of 13 residues. The CDR3 protein is CASTQGSYNEQFF. The CDR3 bases are TGTGCCAGCACCCAAGGTAGCTACAATGAGCAGTTCTTC.

This clone was seen only once. The chain uses TRBV28 and TRBJ2-1, with TRBD1 as a possible D gene (5 bases). V shed 7 bases and J shed 3 bases, with 16 bases lying between them. Germline V gene sequence: CDR1 MDHEN, CDR2 SYDVKM. The CDR3 covers 15 residues. CDR3 protein: CASTTSGANYNEQFF. CDR3 DNA: TGTGCCAGCACAACCTCTGGGGCTAACTACAATGAGCAGTTCTTC.